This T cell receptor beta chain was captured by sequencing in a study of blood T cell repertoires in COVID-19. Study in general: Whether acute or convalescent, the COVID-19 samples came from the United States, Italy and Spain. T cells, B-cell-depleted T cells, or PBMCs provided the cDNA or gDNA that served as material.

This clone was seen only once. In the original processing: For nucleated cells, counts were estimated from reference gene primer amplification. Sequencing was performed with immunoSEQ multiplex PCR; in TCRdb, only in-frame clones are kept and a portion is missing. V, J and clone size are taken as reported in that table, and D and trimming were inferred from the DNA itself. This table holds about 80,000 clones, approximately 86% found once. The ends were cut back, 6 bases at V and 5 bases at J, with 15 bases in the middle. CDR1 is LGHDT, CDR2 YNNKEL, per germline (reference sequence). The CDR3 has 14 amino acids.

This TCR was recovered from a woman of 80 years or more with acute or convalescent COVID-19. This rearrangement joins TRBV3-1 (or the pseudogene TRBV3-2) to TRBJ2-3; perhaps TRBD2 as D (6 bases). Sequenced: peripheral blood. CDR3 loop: CASSLEGRLDTQYF. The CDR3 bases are TGTGCCAGCAGTTTGGAGGGCCGGTTAGATACGCAGTATTTT.